This T cell receptor beta chain was recorded in a study of T cell repertoires in cytomegalovirus infection. Study at large: An indication of both CMV infection and matching HLA type came from public TCR beta signatures. The study, taken as a whole, reports: CMV-specific TCR beta clonotypes restricted by HLA-C were the ones dominating the ex vivo response. People with CMV and the relevant HLA were identified by cumulative public TCR beta family frequency.

Of note for this clonotype: Its antigen is not known.

The V end was cut by 2 bases, the J end by 0 bases, with 14 bases between. CDR1 MNHEY and CDR2 SVGEGT come from the germline V gene. This CDR3 spans 17 amino acids. TCRdb itself ran the reads through MiXCR, one entry per CDR3 protein. The table records more than 400,000 distinct CDR3 sequences, about 25% of them present only once. The chain uses TRBV6-2 or TRBV6-3 and TRBJ2-1; D possibly uses TRBD1 or TRBD2 (5 bases each). The TCR sequence derives from a human donor in good health (CMV status not recorded). Some clones in this sample may be carry-over from other donors' samples. The sequenced sample consisted of PBMCs. The DNA for the CDR3 is TGTGCCAGCAGTTACGGGGCGGGCTCCCCCTCCTACAATGAGCAGTTCTTC. Protein sequence: CASSYGAGSPSYNEQFF.